The clone carrying this T cell receptor (beta chain) appeared a single time. The sample belongs to a study of siplizumab effects on memory and regulatory T cells. The CDR3 consists of 16 residues. Trimming cost V 1 base and J 1 base, with 9 bases left between them. Germline V gives CDR1 SGHNT, CDR2 YYREEE (reference sequence). Produced via immunoSEQ multiplex PCR; TCRdb's table is partial and in-frame only. This sample has 90,000 to 110,000 clones; approximately 90% occur once, and the top ten carry 0.75%. This TCR was sampled from a human donor in good health. Input material: Tregs sorted from blood. The chain employs TRBV5-4 and TRBJ1-6; D might be TRBD1 (6 bases). The chain's CDR3 is CASSLSRGSYNSPLHF. CDR3 DNA sequence: TGTGCCAGCAGCTTGTCCAGGGGATCCTATAATTCACCCCTCCACTTT.